The sequence of this TCR beta chain was determined in a study of T cells in tumors after PD-1 blockade. On the study more broadly: Prior checkpoint blockade, systemic immunosuppressant use, or anti-cancer therapy within 4 weeks excluded patients. Treatment was either pembrolizumab 200 mg every 3 weeks or cemiplimab 350 mg every 2 weeks. Some patients also took daily vismodegib 150 mg during anti-PD-1 treatment. Study observations and caveats: Peripheral recruitment is suggested, as some novel exhausted tumor clones were in pre-treatment blood.

V lost 0 bases, J lost 0 bases, and 9 bases lay in between. The CDR3 totals 16 residues. Germline V gene lookup returns CDR1 MNHEY and CDR2 SVGAGI. In the case of this clone: Its target is not known. Other DNA sequences in this specimen translate into the identical CDR3.

The method was immunoSEQ multiplex PCR; TCRdb's version includes in-frame clones alone and lacks a portion of them. The data show 30,000 to 40,000 clones, around 78% seen once. The genes are TRBV6-5 and TRBJ1-3; a weak D match, TRBD1 (6 bases). The source material was PBMCs, sampled before anti-PD-1 treatment. This receptor was taken from a human donor with basal cell carcinoma. CDR3 residues: CASSYSGQSSGNTIYF. The CDR3 DNA is TGTGCCAGCAGTTACTCTGGACAGTCCTCTGGAAACACCATATATTTT.